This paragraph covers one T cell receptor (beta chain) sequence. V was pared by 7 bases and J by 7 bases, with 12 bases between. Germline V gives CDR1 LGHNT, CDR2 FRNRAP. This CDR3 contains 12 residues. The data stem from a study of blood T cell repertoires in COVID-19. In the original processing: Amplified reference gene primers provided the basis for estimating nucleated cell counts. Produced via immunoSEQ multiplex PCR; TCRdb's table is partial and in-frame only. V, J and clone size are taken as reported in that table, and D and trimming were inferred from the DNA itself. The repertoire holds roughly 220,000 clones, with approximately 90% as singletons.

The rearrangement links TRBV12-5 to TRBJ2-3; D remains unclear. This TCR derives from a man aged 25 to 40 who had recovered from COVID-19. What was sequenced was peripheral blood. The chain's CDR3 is CASATTPNTQYF. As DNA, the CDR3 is TGTGCTAGTGCCACTACTCCAAATACGCAGTATTTT.